These 29 T cell receptor beta chains were sequenced from one sample in a study of beta chain features in type 1 diabetes. Every isolated RNA sample was fully reverse transcribed, so sequencing captured expressed TCRB transcripts. Clones were sequenced by immunoSEQ multiplex PCR, and TCRdb holds only the in-frame ones, with some missing. The table has about 140,000 clones, roughly 10% seen once. Sequences were obtained from central memory CD4+ T cells from blood. The source is a woman aged 35 to 49 in good health.

J is TRBJ2-7 and V is TRBV7-2, with D unresolved. The CDR3 is made up of 13 amino acids. Trimming left V 5 bases short and J 0 bases short, with 8 bases between. Germline CDR1 is SGHTA and CDR2 is FQGNSA. CDR3 sequence reads: CASSLAHSYEQYF. DNA for the CDR3: TGTGCCAGCAGCCTCGCGCACTCCTACGAGCAGTACTTC.

V and J are TRBV5-4 and TRBJ2-3, with 11 bases fitting TRBD1. With V trimmed by 2 bases and J by 3 bases, 2 bases remained unmatched. Germline CDR1 and CDR2: SGHNT and YYREEE (reference sequence). The CDR3 is 15 residues long. The CDR3 is CASSLGQGATDTQYF. CDR3 nucleotide sequence: TGTGCCAGCAGCTTAGGACAGGGGGCTACAGATACGCAGTATTTT.

This clone was seen only a few times. This chain's CDR3 is CASRPDRGHGYTF. CDR3 in DNA: TGTGCCAGCAGACCCGACAGGGGGCACGGCTACACCTTC. This sequence joins TRBV7-8 and TRBJ1-2, with 10 bases matching TRBD1. The CDR3 loop spans 13 amino acids. V shed 6 bases and J 8 bases; nucleotides not matched to a gene: 6. CDR1 SGHVS and CDR2 FQNEAQ come from the germline V gene. The variable domain in full, completed from reference TRBV7-8 and TRBJ1-2, reads GAGVSQSPRYKVAKRGQDVALRCDPISGHVSLFWYQQALGQGPEFLTYFQNEAQLDKSGLPSDRFFAERPEGSVSTLKIQRTQQEDSAVYLCASRPDRGHGYTFGSGTRLTVV.

This clone was recorded a few times. The chain uses TRBV7-8 and TRBJ2-3; 8 bases fit TRBD1. The CDR3 has 15 residues. V was clipped by 3 bases and J by 7 bases; unmatched bases: 9. Germline V gene sequence: CDR1 SGHVS, CDR2 FQNEAQ. As DNA, the CDR3 is TGTGCCAGCAGCTTGGACAGGGTTGGTGGGTATACGCAGTATTTT. Translation gives CASSLDRVGGYTQYF.

This clone turned up a few times. As DNA, the CDR3 is TGTGCCAGCAGCTTAAGGGGAGCGGGGGACTACGAGCAGTACTTC. Protein sequence: CASSLRGAGDYEQYF. This rearrangement joins TRBV11-3 to TRBJ2-7; 8 bases map to TRBD2. CDR3 length: 15 residues. The germline V gene encodes CDR1 SGHNT and CDR2 YENEEA. After removal of 2 bases from V and 3 bases from J, the junction contained 6 bases not matched to a gene.

The chain couples TRBV11-2 to TRBJ2-5; TRBD2 aligns across 8 bases. Looked up from germline, CDR1 is SGHAT and CDR2 is FQNNGV. V trimming: 4 bases; J trimming: 5 bases; junction bases outside the gene matches: 9. The CDR3 is 15 residues long. CDR3 in amino acids: CASSSPGRGGETQYF. CDR3 DNA: TGTGCCAGCAGCTCCCCCGGGAGGGGAGGGGAGACCCAGTACTTC.

This sequence joins TRBV6-1 and TRBJ2-6; maybe TRBD2 (5 bases). Between the trimmed V and J ends, which lost 6 bases and 2 bases, there was a span of 5 bases. CDR3 length: 13 amino acids. Germline assignment: CDR1 MNHNS and CDR2 SASEGT. DNA for the CDR3: TGTGCCAGCAGACTAGCTGGGGCCAACGTCCTGACTTTC. This gives the protein CASRLAGANVLTF.

CDR3 bases: TGTGCCAGCAGCTTAGCCGGACAGGGGGCCCATGGCTACACCTTC. As protein: CASSLAGQGAHGYTF. The genes are TRBV7-2 and TRBJ1-2; 11 bases are shared with TRBD1. Germline trimming cut 0 bases from V and 6 bases from J; bases unmatched to any gene: 3. The CDR3 contains 15 residues. Looked up from germline, CDR1 is SGHTA and CDR2 is FQGNSA.

A single count supports this clone. This rearrangement joins TRBV30 to TRBJ1-2; unclear D gene. The V and J ends lost 0 bases and 0 bases respectively, with 23 bases between them. The germline V gene encodes CDR1 GTSNPN and CDR2 SVGIG (reference sequence). This CDR3 has 19 amino acids. The CDR3 DNA sequence: TGTGCCTGGAGTGTAAGTTTAATCGCTCGGGAGGCTCCTAACTATGGCTACACCTTC. Its protein is CAWSVSLIAREAPNYGYTF.

J is TRBJ1-2 and V is TRBV2; maybe TRBD1 (5 bases). Germline CDR1 and CDR2: SNHLY and FYNNEI. With 9 bases removed from V and 4 bases from J, the gap between germline ends came to 9 bases. The CDR3 length is 11 residues. CDR3 in amino acids: CASGGGYGYTF. The CDR3 nucleotides read TGTGCCAGTGGGGGGGGCTATGGCTACACCTTC. The whole variable domain, remainder taken from reference TRBV2 and TRBJ1-2, is EPEVTQTPSHQVTQMGQEVILRCVPISNHLYFYWYRQILGQKVEFLVSFYNNEISEKSEIFDDQFSVERPDGSNFTLKIRSTKLEDSAMYFCASGGGYGYTFGSGTRLTVV.

A few counts support this clone. The J gene is TRBJ2-7, the V gene TRBV5-1, with 8 bases identical to TRBD1. Germline V gene data show CDR1 as SGHRS and CDR2 as YFSETQ. The CDR3 has 17 residues. V gave up 3 bases and J gave up 2 bases; unmatched junction bases: 13. As DNA, the CDR3 is TGCGCCAGCAGCTGGGGTGGAAGGACAGGGAGGACCTACGAGCAGTACTTC. Its translation is CASSWGGRTGRTYEQYF.

This clone came up a few times. This rearrangement joins TRBV7-2 to TRBJ1-1; D not certain. The CDR3 is 13 residues long. The V end was cut by 3 bases, the J end by 6 bases, with 11 bases between. Per the germline V gene, CDR1 is SGHTA and CDR2 is FQGNSA. The CDR3: CASSFRSGSEAFF. CDR3 DNA sequence: TGTGCCAGCAGCTTCAGGAGCGGGTCTGAAGCTTTCTTT.

The chain joins TRBV5-6 to TRBJ2-5, with D possibly being TRBD1 (6 bases). This CDR3 contains 13 residues. CDR1 and CDR2 (germline): SGHDT, YYEEEE. Trimming took 6 bases from V and 4 from J, leaving 13 bases between them. The CDR3 DNA reads TGTGCCAGCACCTCGGACAGCAGAGAGACCCAGTACTTC. It encodes CASTSDSRETQYF.

This clone was detected a few times. J is TRBJ1-2 and V is TRBV27, with TRBD1 matching 9 bases. V dropped 6 bases and J dropped 8; count of bases not matched to a gene: 4. This CDR3 has 12 amino acids. Germline values: CDR1 MNHEY, CDR2 SMNVEV (reference sequence). The CDR3 DNA follows: TGTGCCAGCAGCACAGGGGGCCGGGGCTACACCTTC. Residues: CASSTGGRGYTF.

This clone was seen a few times. V usage is TRBV19 and J usage is TRBJ2-1; 10 nucleotides agree with TRBD2. Germline-derived CDR1 and CDR2 are LNHDA and SQIVND (reference sequence). This CDR3 contains 15 residues. The V segment lost 7 bases and the J segment 3 bases; nucleotides outside the gene matches: 6. CDR3 DNA sequence: TGTGCCAGTACCGGAAGCGGGGGGGACTACAATGAGCAGTTCTTC. Its translation: CASTGSGGDYNEQFF.

This clone was seen only a few times. One junction end does not reproduce the germline sequence, and a read error may be involved. This sequence joins TRBV7-2 and TRBJ1-4; D perhaps matches TRBD1 (6 bases). Germline V lookup: CDR1 SGHTA, CDR2 FQGNSA. This CDR3 region has 11 residues. The CDR3 coding sequence is TGTGCCAGCAGCATAGCAGGGGAACTGTTTTTT. As protein: CASSIAGELFF.

The chain carries TRBV27 and TRBJ2-7, with a possible D match to TRBD1 (5 bases). This CDR3 is 15 amino acids long. V lost 5 bases and J lost 5, with 19 bases in between. Germline CDR1 MNHEY, CDR2 SMNVEV (reference sequence). Here the CDR3 DNA reads TGTGCCAGCAGTCTCGCCCTGAAGGGGATCGACGAGCAGTACTTC. Protein sequence: CASSLALKGIDEQYF.

This clone was detected only a few times. The CDR3 nucleotides read TGTGCCAGGAGACGGGGACTAAAAGACAATGAGCAGTTCTTC. It translates to CARRRGLKDNEQFF. The rearrangement joins TRBV19 to TRBJ2-1; 7 bases map to TRBD2. Per the germline V gene, CDR1 is LNHDA and CDR2 is SQIVND (reference sequence). The CDR3 sequence is 14 residues long. With 9 bases clipped from V and 5 bases from J, the junction kept 10 bases outside the gene matches.

The V and J genes are TRBV2 and TRBJ1-2, with TRBD1 as a possible D gene (6 bases). CDR1 and CDR2 (germline): SNHLY, FYNNEI. The length of the CDR3 is 13 residues. Deletions cut 6 bases from V and 3 bases from J, with 11 bases between. CDR3 bases: TGTGCCAGCAGCTCCGGGACATACTATGGCTACACCTTC. Its translation is CASSSGTYYGYTF. The complete variable domain, with remaining parts taken from reference TRBV2 and TRBJ1-2, reads EPEVTQTPSHQVTQMGQEVILRCVPISNHLYFYWYRQILGQKVEFLVSFYNNEISEKSEIFDDQFSVERPDGSNFTLKIRSTKLEDSAMYFCASSSGTYYGYTFGSGTRLTVV.

The rearrangement joins TRBV7-2 to TRBJ2-2; TRBD2 is a possible D gene (6 bases). The V gene's germline CDR1 is SGHTA and CDR2 FQGNSA. Trimming took 3 bases from V and 6 from J, leaving 8 bases between them. The CDR3 has 13 residues. CDR3 bases: TGTGCCAGCAGCTTCGAGCGGGCCGGGGAGCTGTTTTTT. This sequence encodes CASSFERAGELFF.

A few counts support this clone. Other DNA sequences in this sample translate to the same CDR3. The rearrangement uses TRBV7-2 and TRBJ2-6, with D perhaps TRBD1 (5 bases). Trimming removed 5 bases at V and 1 base at J, with 12 bases between. The CDR3 is 16 residues long. Germline V gene lookup returns CDR1 SGHTA and CDR2 FQGNSA. The CDR3 loop is CASSPRTSSGANVLTF. The CDR3 DNA is TGTGCCAGCAGCCCCCGGACATCTTCTGGGGCCAACGTCCTGACTTTC.

The V gene is TRBV29-1, the J gene TRBJ2-1; D not resolved. Germline V gives CDR1 SQVTM, CDR2 ANQGSEA. The CDR3 has 13 residues. Trimming removed 3 bases at V and 7 bases at J, with 13 bases between. CDR3 region: CSVDLQVKNEQFF. CDR3 nucleotides: TGCAGCGTTGATTTGCAGGTAAAAAATGAGCAGTTCTTC.

This clone turned up a few times. The chain combines TRBV7-6 with TRBJ2-1, with 9 bases that match TRBD2. Germline loops: CDR1 SGHVS, CDR2 FNYEAQ. Trimming took 5 bases from V and 6 from J; bases not matched to a gene: 14. This CDR3 is built from 17 residues. CDR3: CASSVGSGAGGLNEQFF. The CDR3 nucleotides read TGTGCCAGCAGCGTGGGCTCAGGGGCGGGGGGGCTCAATGAGCAGTTCTTC.

The sample holds a few counts of this clone. The J gene is TRBJ2-7, the V gene TRBV9; 10 bases fit TRBD1. The CDR3 totals 16 residues. V was clipped by 4 bases and J by 3 bases; unmatched bases: 10. The germline V gene has CDR1 SGDLS and CDR2 YYNGEE. As DNA, the CDR3 is TGTGCCAGCAGCAAGGGACAGGGGAGGGATGGCTACGAGCAGTACTTC. Encoded protein: CASSKGQGRDGYEQYF.

This clone was observed many times. The chain has TRBV10-3 and TRBJ2-3; 7 bases map to TRBD2. The germline CDR1 and CDR2 sequences are ENHRY and SYGVKD. The CDR3 is made up of 14 amino acids. Losses at the gene ends were 6 bases for V and 2 bases for J; bases not matched to a gene: 5. The CDR3: CAIRGGGDTDTQYF. The CDR3 DNA reads as TGTGCCATCAGAGGCGGGGGAGACACAGATACGCAGTATTTT.

The genes are TRBV11-2 and TRBJ1-4; 7 nucleotides align to TRBD1. Losses at the gene ends were 1 base for V and 3 bases for J; bases not matched to a gene: 2. This CDR3 region has 15 residues. Germline V gives CDR1 SGHAT, CDR2 FQNNGV. DNA of the CDR3: TGTGCCAGCAGCTTAGGGGGACAGCCTAATGAAAAACTGTTTTTT. Its translation: CASSLGGQPNEKLFF.

The V gene is TRBV7-2, the J gene TRBJ2-7; TRBD1 agrees at 7 bases. Trimming at V came to 5 bases and at J to 4 bases, leaving 8 bases not matched to a gene. This CDR3 contains 14 residues. CDR1 is SGHTA and CDR2 is FQGNSA in the germline V gene. CDR3 in amino acids: CASSLKGQLYEQYF. CDR3 in DNA: TGTGCCAGCAGCCTAAAGGGACAGTTATACGAGCAGTACTTC.

The chain employs TRBV7-2 and TRBJ2-5; the match to TRBD2 covers 8 bases. J gave up 5 bases and V 5 bases, and 4 bases lay outside the gene matches. Germline V gene lookup returns CDR1 SGHTA and CDR2 FQGNSA. The CDR3 has 13 residues. The CDR3 here is CASSVSGAETQYF. In nucleotides, the CDR3 is TGTGCCAGCAGCGTTAGCGGGGCGGAGACCCAGTACTTC.

This clone was seen a handful of times. The rearrangement uses TRBV5-1 and TRBJ1-2, with a possible D match to TRBD1 (5 bases). The CDR3 has 15 residues. Trimming took 0 bases from V and 2 from J, leaving 11 bases between them. Germline V gene lookup returns CDR1 SGHRS and CDR2 YFSETQ. CDR3 sequence: CASSLVPGENYGYTF. The CDR3 coding sequence is TGCGCCAGCAGCTTGGTTCCGGGGGAGAACTATGGCTACACCTTC.